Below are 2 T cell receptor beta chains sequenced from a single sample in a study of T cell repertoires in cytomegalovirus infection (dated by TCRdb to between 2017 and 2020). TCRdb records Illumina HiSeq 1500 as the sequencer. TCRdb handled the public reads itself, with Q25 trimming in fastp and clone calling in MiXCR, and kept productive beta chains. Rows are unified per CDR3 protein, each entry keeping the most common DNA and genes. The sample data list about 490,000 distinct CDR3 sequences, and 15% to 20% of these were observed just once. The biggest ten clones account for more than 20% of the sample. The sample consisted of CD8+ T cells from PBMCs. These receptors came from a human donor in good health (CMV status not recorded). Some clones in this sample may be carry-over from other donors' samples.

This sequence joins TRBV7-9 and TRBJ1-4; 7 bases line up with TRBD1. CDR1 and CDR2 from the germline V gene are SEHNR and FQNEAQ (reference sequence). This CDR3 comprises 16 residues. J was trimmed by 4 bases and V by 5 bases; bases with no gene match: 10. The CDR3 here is CASSPKRDSFNEKLFF. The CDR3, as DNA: TGTGCCAGCAGCCCGAAACGGGACAGCTTTAATGAAAAACTGTTTTTT.

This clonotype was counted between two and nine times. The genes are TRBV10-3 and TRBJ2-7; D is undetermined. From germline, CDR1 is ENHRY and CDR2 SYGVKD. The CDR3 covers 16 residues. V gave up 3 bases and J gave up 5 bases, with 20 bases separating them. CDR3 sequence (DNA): TGTGCCATCAGTGATCACGGAACCAAGGGTCTCGACGAGCAGTACTTC. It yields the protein CAISDHGTKGLDEQYF.